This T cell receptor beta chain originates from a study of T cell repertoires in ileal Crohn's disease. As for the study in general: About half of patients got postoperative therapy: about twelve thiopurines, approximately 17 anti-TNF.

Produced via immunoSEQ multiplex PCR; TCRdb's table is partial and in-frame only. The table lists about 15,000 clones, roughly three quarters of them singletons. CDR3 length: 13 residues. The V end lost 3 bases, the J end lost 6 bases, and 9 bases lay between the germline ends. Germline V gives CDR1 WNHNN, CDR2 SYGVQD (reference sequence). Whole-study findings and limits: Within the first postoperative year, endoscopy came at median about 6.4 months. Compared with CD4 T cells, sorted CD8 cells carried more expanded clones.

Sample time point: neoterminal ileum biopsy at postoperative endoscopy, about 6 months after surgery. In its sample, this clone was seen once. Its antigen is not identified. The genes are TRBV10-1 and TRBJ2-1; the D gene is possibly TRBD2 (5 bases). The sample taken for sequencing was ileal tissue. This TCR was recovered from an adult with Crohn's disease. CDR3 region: CASSESSGNEQFF. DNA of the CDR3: TGCGCCAGCAGTGAATCCAGCGGCAATGAGCAGTTCTTC.